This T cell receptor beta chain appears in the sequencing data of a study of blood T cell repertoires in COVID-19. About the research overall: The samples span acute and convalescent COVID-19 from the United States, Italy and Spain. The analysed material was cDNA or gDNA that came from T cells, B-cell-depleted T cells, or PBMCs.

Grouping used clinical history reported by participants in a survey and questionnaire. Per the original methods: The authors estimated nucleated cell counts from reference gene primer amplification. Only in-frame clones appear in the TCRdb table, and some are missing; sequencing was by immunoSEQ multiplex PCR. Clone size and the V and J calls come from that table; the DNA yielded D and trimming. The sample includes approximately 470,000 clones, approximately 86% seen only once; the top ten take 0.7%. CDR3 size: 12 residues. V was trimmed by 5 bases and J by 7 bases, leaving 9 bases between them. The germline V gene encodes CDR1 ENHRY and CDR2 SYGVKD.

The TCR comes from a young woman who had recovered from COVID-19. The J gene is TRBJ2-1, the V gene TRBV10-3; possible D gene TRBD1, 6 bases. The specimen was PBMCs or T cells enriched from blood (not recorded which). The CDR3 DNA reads TGTGCCATCAGTCTTCAGGGGAATGAGCAGTTCTTC. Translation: CAISLQGNEQFF.